One and the same sample provided the 25 T cell receptor beta chains below, sequenced in a study of monozygotic twins with inflammatory bowel disease. TCRdb reprocessed the 5' RACE reads, with one entry per CDR3 protein and no DNA. The sample data list about 380,000 distinct CDR3 sequences. Sequenced input: blood. These receptors all stem from a human donor with ulcerative colitis or Crohn's disease, or a healthy co-twin of an affected twin (not recorded which).

CDR3 region: CASSQAGRGLYGYTF. The chain combines TRBV4-3 with TRBJ1-2; with no DNA, the TCRdb D assignment of TRBD1 cannot be verified. Germline CDR1 reads LGHNA; CDR2 reads YSLEER. This CDR3 spans 15 amino acids.

The chain is built from TRBV18 and TRBJ2-6. The CDR3 loop spans 16 amino acids. CDR1 and CDR2 from the germline V gene are KGHSH and LQKENI. Here the CDR3 reads CASSSQGAAGANVLTF. Full variable domain (remainder filled in from reference TRBV18 and TRBJ2-6): NAGVMQNPRHLVRRRGQEARLRCSPMKGHSHVYWYRQLPEEGLKFMVYLQKENIIDESGMPKERFSAEFPKEGPSILRIQQVVRGDSAAYFCASSSQGAAGANVLTFGAGSRLTVL.

The J gene is TRBJ2-7, the V gene TRBV14. The CDR3 totals 14 residues. CDR1 is SGHDN and CDR2 is FVKESK in the germline V gene. The CDR3 sequence: CASSQAQLVDEQYF.

This chain connects TRBV25-1 to TRBJ2-7. The length of the CDR3 is 12 residues. Germline V CDR1 and CDR2: MGHDK, SYGVNS. The CDR3 here is CASSDWGYEQYF.

V gene TRBV11-2 combines with J gene TRBJ1-1. The germline V gene encodes CDR1 SGHAT and CDR2 FQNNGV. This CDR3 comprises 12 residues. The CDR3 reads CASSLLLPEAFF.

V gene TRBV9 combines with J gene TRBJ2-1; TCRdb lists TRBD2, though no DNA is available to test this call. CDR3 length: 15 residues. Germline loops: CDR1 SGDLS, CDR2 YYNGEE. CDR3 region: CASSESGGRRDEQFF.

The CDR3: CASSPATGYNQPQHF. The rearrangement links TRBV7-9 to TRBJ1-5; the D gene TCRdb calls, TRBD1, cannot be checked with no DNA. Germline assignment: CDR1 SEHNR and CDR2 FQNEAQ (reference sequence). This CDR3 comprises 15 residues.

This chain connects TRBV5-1 to TRBJ1-2; TCRdb outputs TRBD1, but without DNA this stays unchecked. The CDR3 length is 14 residues. Germline values: CDR1 SGHRS, CDR2 YFSETQ. Here the CDR3 reads CASSTEQGDYGYTF.

The CDR3 sequence: CASSQGVQGGAAFF. The V call is TRBV4-1, the J call TRBJ1-1; TCRdb names TRBD1, which stays unverified in the absence of DNA. There are 14 residues in the CDR3. Germline V lookup: CDR1 MGHRA, CDR2 YSYEKL.

The CDR3 loop is CASRISGTAYEQYF. The chain has TRBV7-9 and TRBJ2-7; TCRdb calls TRBD1, which cannot be checked without DNA. Germline loops: CDR1 SEHNR, CDR2 FQNEAQ (reference sequence). The CDR3 is made up of 14 amino acids.

The J gene is TRBJ2-4, the V gene TRBV5-1. The CDR3 runs 14 residues. The germline CDR1 and CDR2 sequences are SGHRS and YFSETQ. CDR3 loop: CASSLMLTGNIQYF.

The chain has TRBV12-3 or TRBV12-4 and TRBJ2-3; TCRdb's D call, TRBD1, is unchecked because there is no DNA. There are 16 residues in the CDR3. The chain's CDR3 is CASSPQGSFSTDTQYF.

The genes are TRBV20-1 and TRBJ1-3; TCRdb picks TRBD1, but there is no DNA to check that call. This CDR3 has 13 residues. The germline V gene encodes CDR1 DFQATT and CDR2 SNEGSKA (reference sequence). CDR3 protein: CSARGTGGNTIYF.

The rearrangement links TRBV7-3 to TRBJ2-5; TCRdb returns TRBD2, unconfirmable since there is no DNA. The CDR3 is made up of 14 amino acids. Germline V gene sequence: CDR1 SGHTA, CDR2 FQGTGA. The CDR3 loop reads CASSPGLNGETQYF.

CDR3: CATKDRNTGELFF. This rearrangement joins TRBV24-1 to TRBJ2-2; TCRdb names TRBD1, which stays unverified in the absence of DNA. CDR1 and CDR2 from the germline V gene are KGHDR and SFDVKD. The CDR3 is 13 amino acids.

The genes are TRBV20-1 and TRBJ2-1; TCRdb's D call, TRBD2, is unchecked because there is no DNA. This CDR3 is 19 amino acids long. Per germline, CDR1 DFQATT and CDR2 SNEGSKA (reference sequence). CDR3 residues: CSARDYPSGGAFVGGEQFF.

The rearrangement links TRBV4-2 to TRBJ2-5; the TCRdb D gene call, TRBD1, has no DNA to confirm it. This CDR3 is 16 amino acids long. CDR1 LGHNA and CDR2 YNFKEQ come from the germline V gene. CDR3 sequence: CASSQVDGDRAETQYF.

This chain connects TRBV18 to TRBJ1-1; TCRdb designates TRBD1, a call that cannot be tested without DNA. There are 17 residues in the CDR3. Germline CDR1 KGHSH, CDR2 LQKENI. The CDR3 spells CASSSSRDRVVNTEAFF. The full variable domain, rest sourced from reference TRBV18 and TRBJ1-1, is NAGVMQNPRHLVRRRGQEARLRCSPMKGHSHVYWYRQLPEEGLKFMVYLQKENIIDESGMPKERFSAEFPKEGPSILRIQQVVRGDSAAYFCASSSSRDRVVNTEAFFGQGTRLTVV.

V gene TRBV5-1 combines with J gene TRBJ1-1. Germline V gene lookup returns CDR1 SGHRS and CDR2 YFSETQ. There are 13 residues in the CDR3. The CDR3 loop reads CASSIGLNTEAFF.

The chain has TRBV4-2 and TRBJ1-6; TCRdb indicates TRBD1, and absent DNA this call remains unverified. Looked up from germline, CDR1 is LGHNA and CDR2 is YNFKEQ. The CDR3 loop spans 19 amino acids. CDR3 sequence reads: CASSQEDIGGRGTNSPLHF.

The chain has TRBV20-1 and TRBJ2-7; TCRdb's D gene call, TRBD1, goes unchecked for lack of DNA. CDR3 length equals 13 residues. Looked up from germline, CDR1 is DFQATT and CDR2 is SNEGSKA (reference sequence). CDR3 protein: CSARDRGGRTRHF.

This chain joins TRBV6-2 or TRBV6-3 and TRBJ1-1; TCRdb lists TRBD1, though no DNA is available to test this call. This CDR3 comprises 16 residues. Per the germline V gene, CDR1 is MNHEY and CDR2 is SVGEGT. The CDR3 here is CASSYWTGGLNTEAFF.

The chain links TRBV6-2 or TRBV6-3 to TRBJ2-3; the TCRdb call, TRBD2, lacks DNA for checking. The CDR3 runs 15 residues. Per germline, CDR1 MNHEY and CDR2 SVGEGT. CDR3 sequence reads: CASSYGAVVADTQYF.

The V call is TRBV9, the J call TRBJ2-2; the D call from TCRdb, TRBD1, cannot be confirmed without DNA. The CDR3 is made up of 15 amino acids. The V gene's germline CDR1 is SGDLS and CDR2 YYNGEE. This CDR3 reads CASSSRRDRASELFF.

This chain connects TRBV6-2 or TRBV6-3 to TRBJ2-7; TCRdb outputs TRBD1, but without DNA this stays unchecked. CDR1 is MNHEY and CDR2 is SVGEGT in the germline V gene. CDR3 length equals 14 residues. The CDR3 sequence is CASSFTGVSYEQYF.